The source of this T cell receptor (beta chain) is a study of STAT5B mutations in CD4+ large granular lymphocyte leukemia (dated by TCRdb to 2022 to 2024). For context, the study as a whole: Among the healthy controls, the CDR3 'QG' motif was associated with a particular HLA allele. The purity of purified fractions was confirmed by flow cytometry on FACSCanto II or FACSVerse to exceed 95% among lymphocytes. The study compared the TCRbeta repertoires of patients with CD4+ T-cell large granular lymphocyte leukemia against the TCRbeta repertoires of healthy blood donors.

Beyond this particular receptor, the publication reports: The data were not HLA-matched, and the relatively small sample size could explain the higher clonality seen in CD4+ compared with CD8+ T-LGLL. TRBV06-family usage was enriched among the top patient clones (8/27) compared with healthy controls (2/35). Main leukemic clonotypes were private to each patient, although approximately 25% appeared at low frequency in other patients' non-leukemic repertoires. Compared with healthy CD4+ repertoires, CD4-sorted patient repertoires appeared more clonal, and this difference remained even after the putative leukemic clones were removed.

The immunoSEQ assay at survey resolution was applied to genomic DNA for sequencing of TCRbeta rearrangements. As for the original processing: In the TCR sequencing data, the smallest productive clonotype frequency that could be detected was 2.59 x 10-5. Analyses included only productive TCRbeta rearrangements, meaning complete and in-frame sequences. Simpson clonality, calculated in the immunoSEQ Analyzer version 3.0, was used as the measure of sample clonality. Based on frequency, clones were grouped as very rare, small, medium, large (1-20%) or hyperexpanded (>20%). Generation probabilities were estimated with OLGA 1.2.3, V-gene circos plots were made with VDJtools, specificities were looked up in VDJdb, and CDR3 motifs were identified with GLIPH. Not all clones reach the TCRdb copy of this immuneACCESS table, which keeps in-frame sequences only. Checked studies attribute under half of the gap to unresolved V genes and leave the rest unexplained. The DNA was the basis for D and trimming; V, J and clone size are from that table. The sample profile shows roughly 36,000 clones; more than 55% of them were found once. The top ten clones comprise less than 3% of the sample.

Clipping removes 4 bases from V and 2 bases from J, with 2 as the unmatched junction base count. There are 14 amino acids in the CDR3, from cysteine to phenylalanine inclusive. The retained sequence is limited to the CDR3, 42 bases, with the frame set at the first base. Taken from the germline V gene (reference sequence), the CDR1 and CDR2 loops are LNHDA and SQIVND. Healthy controls were roughly 36 blood donors whose buffy coats came from the Finnish Red Cross blood service. All TCR-sequenced material derived from peripheral blood: patient blood samples and healthy donor buffy coats. Ficoll-Hypaque gradient centrifugation was used to isolate peripheral blood mononuclear cells. Magnetic purification was used to isolate CD4+ cells from the buffy coats of the healthy controls. Genomic DNA was extracted using the Gentra Puregene Cell and Tissue kit, and a Qubit 2.0 fluorometer was used to quantify it.

Concerning this clone itself: The antigen it binds to is not known. One base away there is no much larger clone; base qualities are not given.

The sequence came from a human donor in good health. The sequenced sample consisted of CD4+ T cells from blood buffy coats. The chain is encoded by TRBV19 joined to TRBJ2-1, and 7 junctional nucleotides match TRBD1. The CDR3 region: CASSRGQPYNEQFF. The sequence in DNA is TGTGCCAGTAGTAGGGGACAGCCCTACAATGAGCAGTTCTTC.